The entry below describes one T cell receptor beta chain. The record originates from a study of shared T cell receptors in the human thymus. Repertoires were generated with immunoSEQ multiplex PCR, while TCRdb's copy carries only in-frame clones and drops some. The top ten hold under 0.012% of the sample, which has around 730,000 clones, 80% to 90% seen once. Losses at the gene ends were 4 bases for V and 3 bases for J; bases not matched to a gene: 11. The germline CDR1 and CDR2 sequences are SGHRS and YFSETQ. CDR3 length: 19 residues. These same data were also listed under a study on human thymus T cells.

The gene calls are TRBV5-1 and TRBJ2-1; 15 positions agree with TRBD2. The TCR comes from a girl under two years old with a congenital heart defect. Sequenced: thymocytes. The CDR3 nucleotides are TGCGCCAGCAGCCTACTTGGGACTAGCGGGGGGATCCACTACAATGAGCAGTTCTTC. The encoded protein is CASSLLGTSGGIHYNEQFF.